The sequence of this T cell receptor beta chain was determined in a study of blood T cell repertoires in COVID-19. Sequenced by immunoSEQ multiplex PCR; TCRdb stores in-frame clones only, minus some. The sample carries 330,000 or so clones, around nine tenths recorded once. V gave up 7 bases and J gave up 6 bases, with 9 bases separating them. The CDR3 is 10 residues long. CDR1 is SQVTM, CDR2 ANQGSEA, per germline. Participant-reported clinical history was the basis for cohort assignment. Sequences were obtained from PBMCs or T cells enriched from blood (not recorded which). The chain couples TRBV29-1 to TRBJ1-1; a weak D match, TRBD1 (6 bases). This TCR derives from a woman between 25 and 40 years old who had been exposed to COVID-19. Here the CDR3 reads CSAWTAEAFF. The CDR3 nucleotides are TGCAGCGCTTGGACAGCTGAAGCTTTCTTT.